Below are 6 T cell receptor beta chains sequenced from a single sample in a study of T cells in Graves' hyperthyroidism and ophthalmopathy. The source material, RNA transcripts, was used to amplify TCR beta CDR3 regions. In the first-round RT-PCR of the TCR CDR3, the HTBI primer set was used. Each CDR3 protein gets one entry after TCRdb re-called the multiplex PCR reads with MiXCR. Among under 400,000 distinct CDR3 sequences listed, roughly 21% were seen once. The sample consisted of blood. Source of these receptors: a woman in her fifties or sixties with Graves' hyperthyroidism.

This clonotype occurred a few times. DNA for the CDR3: TGTGCCAGCAGTTTAGCGGGACAGGGTGGAGATACGCAGTATTTT. This gives the protein CASSLAGQGGDTQYF. This chain links TRBV12-3 or TRBV12-4 with TRBJ2-3, with 9 bases lining up with TRBD1. V lost 0 bases and J lost 5; bases outside the gene matches: 3. The CDR3 runs to 15 residues.

The chain employs TRBV27 and TRBJ2-7, with TRBD2 matching over 9 bases. The CDR3 extends over 12 amino acids. CDR1 and CDR2 (germline): MNHEY, SMNVEV (reference sequence). V dropped 8 bases and J dropped 6; count of bases not matched to a gene: 5. As DNA, the CDR3 is TGTGCCAGCTGGACTAGCGTTTCCGAGCAGTACTTC. This sequence encodes CASWTSVSEQYF.

V and J are TRBV4-2 and TRBJ2-5; 8 nucleotides align to TRBD2. Germline V CDR1 and CDR2: LGHNA, YNFKEQ. This CDR3 is built from 15 residues. V dropped 0 bases and J dropped 4; count of bases not matched to a gene: 4. The CDR3 here is CASSQEPGGRETQYF. The CDR3 DNA reads TGTGCCAGCAGCCAAGAGCCGGGAGGGAGAGAGACCCAGTACTTC.

This clonotype was found a few times. This chain uses TRBV2 with TRBJ1-3, with 7 positions matching TRBD1. The CDR3 runs to 15 residues. Per the germline V gene, CDR1 is SNHLY and CDR2 is FYNNEI. Trimming at V came to 5 bases and at J to 5 bases, leaving 9 bases not matched to a gene. DNA for the CDR3: TGTGCCAGCAGTTACCAAGGGGGCTATCGAAACACCATATATTTT. Its translation is CASSYQGGYRNTIYF.

The sample holds a few counts of this clonotype. The chain combines TRBV6-1 with TRBJ2-1; 9 nucleotides match TRBD2. CDR1 is MNHNS and CDR2 is SASEGT in the germline V gene. J gave up 4 bases and V 0 bases, and 4 bases lay outside the gene matches. The CDR3 contains 16 residues. This CDR3 reads CASSEAWREGYNEQFF. The DNA for the CDR3 is TGTGCCAGCAGTGAAGCGTGGCGGGAGGGGTACAATGAGCAGTTCTTC.

This clonotype was recorded many times. The chain links TRBV6-1 to TRBJ1-5; no clear D gene. Trimming left V 3 bases short and J 5 bases short, with 2 bases between. The germline CDR1 and CDR2 sequences are MNHNS and SASEGT. The CDR3 runs to 11 residues. DNA for the CDR3: TGTGCCAGCAGTGACTATCAGCCCCAGCATTTT. Its translation: CASSDYQPQHF.